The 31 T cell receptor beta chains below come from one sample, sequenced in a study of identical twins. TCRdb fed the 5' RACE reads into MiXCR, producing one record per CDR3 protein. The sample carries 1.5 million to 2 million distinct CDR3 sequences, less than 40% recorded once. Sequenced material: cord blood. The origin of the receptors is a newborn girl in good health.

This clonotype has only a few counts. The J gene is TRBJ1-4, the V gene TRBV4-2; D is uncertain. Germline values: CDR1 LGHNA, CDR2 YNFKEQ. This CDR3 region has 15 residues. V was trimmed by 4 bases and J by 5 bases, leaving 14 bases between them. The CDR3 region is CASSLTRGGNEKLFF. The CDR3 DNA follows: TGTGCCAGCAGCCTCACTCGTGGCGGAAATGAAAAACTGTTTTTT.

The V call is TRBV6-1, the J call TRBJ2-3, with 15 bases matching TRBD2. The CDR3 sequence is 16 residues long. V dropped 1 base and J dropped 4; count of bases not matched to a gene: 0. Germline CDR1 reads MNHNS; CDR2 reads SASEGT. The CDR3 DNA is TGTGCCAGCAGTGAAGGGACTAGCGGGAGGGCAGATACGCAGTATTTT. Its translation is CASSEGTSGRADTQYF.

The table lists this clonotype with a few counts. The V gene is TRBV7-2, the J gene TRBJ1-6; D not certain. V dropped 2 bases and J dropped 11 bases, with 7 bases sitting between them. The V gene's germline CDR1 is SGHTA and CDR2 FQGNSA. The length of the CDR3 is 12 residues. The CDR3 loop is CASSLIRPPLHF. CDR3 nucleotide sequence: TGTGCCAGCAGCTTAATCCGTCCACCCCTCCACTTT.

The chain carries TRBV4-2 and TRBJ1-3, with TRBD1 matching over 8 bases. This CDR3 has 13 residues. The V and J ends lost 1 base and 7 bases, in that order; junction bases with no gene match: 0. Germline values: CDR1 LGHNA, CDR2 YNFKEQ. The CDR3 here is CASSQAGGNTIYF. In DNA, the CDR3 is TGTGCCAGCAGCCAAGCAGGGGGCAACACCATATATTTT.

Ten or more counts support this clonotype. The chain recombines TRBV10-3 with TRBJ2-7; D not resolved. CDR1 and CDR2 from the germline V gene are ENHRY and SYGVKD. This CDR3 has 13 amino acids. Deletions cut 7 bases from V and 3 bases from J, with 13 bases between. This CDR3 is CAITNRASYEQYF. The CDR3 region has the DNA TGTGCCATCACTAACCGGGCCAGCTACGAGCAGTACTTC.

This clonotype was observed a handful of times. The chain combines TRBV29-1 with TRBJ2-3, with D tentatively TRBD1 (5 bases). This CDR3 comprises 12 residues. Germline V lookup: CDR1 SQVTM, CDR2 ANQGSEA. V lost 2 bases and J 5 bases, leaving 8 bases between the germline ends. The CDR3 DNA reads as TGCAGCGTTGAATCCCAGGGAGATACGCAGTATTTT. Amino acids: CSVESQGDTQYF.

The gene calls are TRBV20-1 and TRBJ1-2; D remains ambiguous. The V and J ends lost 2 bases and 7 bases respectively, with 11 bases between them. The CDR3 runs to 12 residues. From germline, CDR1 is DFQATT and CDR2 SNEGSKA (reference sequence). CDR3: CSARLIGTGYTF. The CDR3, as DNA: TGCAGTGCTAGACTTATCGGCACTGGCTACACCTTC.

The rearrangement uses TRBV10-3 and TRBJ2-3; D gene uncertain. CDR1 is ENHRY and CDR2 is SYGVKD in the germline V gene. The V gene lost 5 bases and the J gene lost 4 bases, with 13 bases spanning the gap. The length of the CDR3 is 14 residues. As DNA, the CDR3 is TGTGCCATCAGTAAAGGTGTTCAAGCAGATACGCAGTATTTT. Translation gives CAISKGVQADTQYF.

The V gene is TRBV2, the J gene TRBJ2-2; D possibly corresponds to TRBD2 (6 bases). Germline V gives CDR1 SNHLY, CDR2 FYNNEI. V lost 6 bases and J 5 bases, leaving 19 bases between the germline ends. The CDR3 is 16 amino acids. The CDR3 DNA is TGTGCCAGCAGAGAACAGCCCGAAGGGAGGACCGGGGAGCTGTTTTTT. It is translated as CASREQPEGRTGELFF.

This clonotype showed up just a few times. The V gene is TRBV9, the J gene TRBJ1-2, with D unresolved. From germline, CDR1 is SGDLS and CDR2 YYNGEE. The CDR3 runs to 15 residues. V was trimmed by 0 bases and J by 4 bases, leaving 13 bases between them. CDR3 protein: CASSVVGSSPYGYTF. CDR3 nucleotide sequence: TGTGCCAGCAGCGTAGTCGGCTCTTCCCCCTATGGCTACACCTTC.

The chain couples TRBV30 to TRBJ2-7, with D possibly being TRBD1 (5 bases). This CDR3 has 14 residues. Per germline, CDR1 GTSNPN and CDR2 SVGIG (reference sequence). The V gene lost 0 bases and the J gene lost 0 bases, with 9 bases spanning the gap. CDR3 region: CAWSVIGHSYEQYF. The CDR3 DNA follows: TGTGCCTGGAGTGTAATCGGACACTCCTACGAGCAGTACTTC.

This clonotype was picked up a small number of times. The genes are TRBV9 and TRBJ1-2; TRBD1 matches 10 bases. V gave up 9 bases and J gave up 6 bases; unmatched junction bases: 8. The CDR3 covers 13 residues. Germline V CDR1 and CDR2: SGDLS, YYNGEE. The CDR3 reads CATRRQGADGYTF. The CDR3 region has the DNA TGTGCCACGCGAAGACAGGGGGCGGATGGCTACACCTTC.

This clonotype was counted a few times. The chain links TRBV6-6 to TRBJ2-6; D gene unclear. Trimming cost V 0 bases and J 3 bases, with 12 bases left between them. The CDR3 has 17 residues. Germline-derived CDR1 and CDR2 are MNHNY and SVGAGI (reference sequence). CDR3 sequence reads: CASSYSKGLSGANVLTF. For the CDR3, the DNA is TGTGCCAGCAGTTACTCGAAGGGCCTTAGTGGGGCCAACGTCCTGACTTTC.

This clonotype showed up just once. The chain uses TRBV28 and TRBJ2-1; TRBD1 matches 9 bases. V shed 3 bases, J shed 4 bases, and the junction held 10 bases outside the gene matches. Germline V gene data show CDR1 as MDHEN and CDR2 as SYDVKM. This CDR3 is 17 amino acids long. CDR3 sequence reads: CASSFRARDREYNEQFF. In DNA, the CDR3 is TGTGCCAGCAGTTTTCGGGCCCGGGACAGGGAATACAATGAGCAGTTCTTC.

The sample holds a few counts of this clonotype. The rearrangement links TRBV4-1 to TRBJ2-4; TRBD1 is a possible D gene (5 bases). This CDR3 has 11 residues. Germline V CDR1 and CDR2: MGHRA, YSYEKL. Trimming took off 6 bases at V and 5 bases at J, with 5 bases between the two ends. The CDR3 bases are TGCGCCAGCAGAGGGGAAAACATTCAGTACTTC. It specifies CASRGENIQYF.

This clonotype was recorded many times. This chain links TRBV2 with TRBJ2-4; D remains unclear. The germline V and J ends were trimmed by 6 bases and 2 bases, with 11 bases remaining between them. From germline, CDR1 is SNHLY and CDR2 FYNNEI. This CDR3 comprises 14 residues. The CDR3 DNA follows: TGTGCCAGCAGGATTACGTGGACCAAAAACATTCAGTACTTC. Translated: CASRITWTKNIQYF. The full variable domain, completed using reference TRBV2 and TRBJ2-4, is EPEVTQTPSHQVTQMGQEVILRCVPISNHLYFYWYRQILGQKVEFLVSFYNNEISEKSEIFDDQFSVERPDGSNFTLKIRSTKLEDSAMYFCASRITWTKNIQYFGAGTRLSVL.

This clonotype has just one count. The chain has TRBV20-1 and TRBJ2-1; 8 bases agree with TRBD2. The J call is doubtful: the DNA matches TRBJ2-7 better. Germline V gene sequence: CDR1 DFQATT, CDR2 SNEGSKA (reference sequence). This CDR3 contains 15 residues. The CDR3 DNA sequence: TGCAGTGCTAGATGGACGGGAGGGCCCTACAATGAGCAGTACTTC. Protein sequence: CSARWTGGPYNEQYF.

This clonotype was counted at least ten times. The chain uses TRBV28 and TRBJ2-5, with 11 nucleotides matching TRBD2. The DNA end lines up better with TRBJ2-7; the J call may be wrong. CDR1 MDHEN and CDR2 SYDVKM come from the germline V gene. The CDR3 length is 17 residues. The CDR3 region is CASSRTSGSFKVFEQYF. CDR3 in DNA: TGTGCCAGCAGTCGAACTAGCGGGAGTTTTAAAGTGTTCGAGCAGTACTTC.

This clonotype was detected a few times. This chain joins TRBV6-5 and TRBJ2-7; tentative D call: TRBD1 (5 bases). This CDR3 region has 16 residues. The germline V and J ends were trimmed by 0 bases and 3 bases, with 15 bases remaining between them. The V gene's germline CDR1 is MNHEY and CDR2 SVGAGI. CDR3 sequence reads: CASSYSIPQRGYEQYF. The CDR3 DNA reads TGTGCCAGCAGTTACTCGATCCCTCAAAGGGGCTACGAGCAGTACTTC.

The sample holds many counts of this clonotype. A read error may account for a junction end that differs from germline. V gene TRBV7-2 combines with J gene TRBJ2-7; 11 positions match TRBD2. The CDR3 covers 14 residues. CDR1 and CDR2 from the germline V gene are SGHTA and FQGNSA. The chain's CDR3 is CASSLAGGTYEQYF. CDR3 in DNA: TGTGCCAGCAGCCTAGCGGGAGGAACCTACGAGCAGTACTTC.

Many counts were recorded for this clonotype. The CDR3 here is CASRPTSGGPYNEQFF. As DNA, the CDR3 is TGCGCCAGCAGACCTACTAGCGGGGGGCCCTACAATGAGCAGTTCTTC. The V and J genes are TRBV5-1 and TRBJ2-1; TRBD2 matches at 12 bases. Germline V gene lookup returns CDR1 SGHRS and CDR2 YFSETQ. CDR3 length: 16 residues. With 5 bases clipped from V and 2 bases from J, the junction kept 5 bases outside the gene matches.

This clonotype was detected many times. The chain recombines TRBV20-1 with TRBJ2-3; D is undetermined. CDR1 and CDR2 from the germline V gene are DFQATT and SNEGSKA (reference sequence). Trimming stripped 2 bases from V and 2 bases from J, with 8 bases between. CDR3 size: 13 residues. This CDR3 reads CSARPGITDTQYF. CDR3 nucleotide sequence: TGCAGTGCTAGACCTGGGATCACAGATACGCAGTATTTT.

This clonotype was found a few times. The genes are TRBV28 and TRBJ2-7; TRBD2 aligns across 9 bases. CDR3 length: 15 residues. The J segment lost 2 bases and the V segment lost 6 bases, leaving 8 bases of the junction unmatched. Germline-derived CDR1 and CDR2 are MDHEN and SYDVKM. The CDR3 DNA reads TGTGCCAGCAGCCCCGGACTAGCGTCCCCCTACGAGCAGTACTTC. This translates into CASSPGLASPYEQYF.

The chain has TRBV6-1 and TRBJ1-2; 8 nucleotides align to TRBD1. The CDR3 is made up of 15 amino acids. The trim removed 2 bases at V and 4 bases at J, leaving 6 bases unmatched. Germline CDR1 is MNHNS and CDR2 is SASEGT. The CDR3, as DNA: TGTGCCAGCAGTGAATCGTATACAGGGGGCTATGGCTACACCTTC. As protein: CASSESYTGGYGYTF.

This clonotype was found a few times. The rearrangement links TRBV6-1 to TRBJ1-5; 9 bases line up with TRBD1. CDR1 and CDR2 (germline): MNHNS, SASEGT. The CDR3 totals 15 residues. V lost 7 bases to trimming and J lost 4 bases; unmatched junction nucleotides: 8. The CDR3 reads CASTTRDRVNQPQHF. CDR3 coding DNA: TGTGCCAGCACCACCCGGGACAGGGTTAATCAGCCCCAGCATTTT.

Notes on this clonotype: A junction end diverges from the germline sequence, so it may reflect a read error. In DNA form, the CDR3 reads TGCAGTGCGCAGGGGACTAGCGGGAGCTACGGGCAGTACTTC. This gives the protein CSAQGTSGSYGQYF. This rearrangement joins TRBV20-1 to TRBJ2-7, with TRBD2 matching 14 bases. CDR1 is DFQATT, CDR2 SNEGSKA, per germline (reference sequence). The CDR3 spans 14 residues.

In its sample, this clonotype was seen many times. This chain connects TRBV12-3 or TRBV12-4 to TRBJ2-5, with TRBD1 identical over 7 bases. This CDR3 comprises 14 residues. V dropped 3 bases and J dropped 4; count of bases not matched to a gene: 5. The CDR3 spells CASSFRQGRETQYF. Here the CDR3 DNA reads TGTGCCAGCAGTTTCCGACAGGGTCGAGAGACCCAGTACTTC.

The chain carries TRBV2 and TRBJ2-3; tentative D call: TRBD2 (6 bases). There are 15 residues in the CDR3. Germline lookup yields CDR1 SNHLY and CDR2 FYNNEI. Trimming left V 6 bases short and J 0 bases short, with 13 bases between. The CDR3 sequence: CASRAERASTDTQYF. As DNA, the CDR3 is TGTGCCAGCAGAGCCGAGCGGGCTAGCACAGATACGCAGTATTTT.

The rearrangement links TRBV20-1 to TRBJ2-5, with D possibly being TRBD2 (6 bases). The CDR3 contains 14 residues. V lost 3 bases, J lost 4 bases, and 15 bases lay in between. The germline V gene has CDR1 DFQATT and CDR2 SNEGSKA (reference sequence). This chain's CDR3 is CSASPSVWRETQYF. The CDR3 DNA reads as TGCAGTGCTAGCCCTAGCGTATGGCGAGAGACCCAGTACTTC.

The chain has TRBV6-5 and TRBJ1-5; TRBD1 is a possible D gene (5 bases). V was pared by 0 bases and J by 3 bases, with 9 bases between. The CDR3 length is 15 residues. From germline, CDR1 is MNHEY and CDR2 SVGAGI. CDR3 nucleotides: TGTGCCAGCAGTTACTCGGCAGGGCACAATCAGCCCCAGCATTTT. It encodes CASSYSAGHNQPQHF.

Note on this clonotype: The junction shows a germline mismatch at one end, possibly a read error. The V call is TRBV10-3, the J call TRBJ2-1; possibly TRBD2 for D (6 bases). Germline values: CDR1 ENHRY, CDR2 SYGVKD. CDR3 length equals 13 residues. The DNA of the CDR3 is TGTGCCATCAGGGAGGGACCGATCAATGGGCAGTTCTTC. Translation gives CAIREGPINGQFF.